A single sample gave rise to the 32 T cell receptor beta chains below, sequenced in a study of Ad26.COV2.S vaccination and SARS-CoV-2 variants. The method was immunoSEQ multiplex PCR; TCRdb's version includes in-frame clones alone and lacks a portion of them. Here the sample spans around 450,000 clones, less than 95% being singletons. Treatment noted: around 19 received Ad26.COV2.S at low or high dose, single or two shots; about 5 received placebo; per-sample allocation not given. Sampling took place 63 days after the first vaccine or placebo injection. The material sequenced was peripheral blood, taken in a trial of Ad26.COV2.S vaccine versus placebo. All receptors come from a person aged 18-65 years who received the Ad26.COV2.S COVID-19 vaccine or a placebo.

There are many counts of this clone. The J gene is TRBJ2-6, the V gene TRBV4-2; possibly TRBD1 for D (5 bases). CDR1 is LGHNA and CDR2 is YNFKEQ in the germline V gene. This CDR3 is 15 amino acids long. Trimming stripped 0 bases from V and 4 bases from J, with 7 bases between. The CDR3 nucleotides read TGTGCCAGCAGCCAAGATCCAGGGGGGGCCAACGTCCTGACTTTC. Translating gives CASSQDPGGANVLTF.

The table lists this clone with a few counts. The CDR3 spells CASSLIGGRVYNEQFF. CDR3 bases: TGCGCCAGCAGCTTGATTGGCGGGAGGGTCTACAATGAGCAGTTCTTC. This chain uses TRBV5-1 with TRBJ2-1, with 9 positions matching TRBD2. With 1 base clipped from V and 3 bases from J, the junction kept 5 bases outside the gene matches. CDR3 length equals 16 residues. From germline, CDR1 is SGHRS and CDR2 YFSETQ.

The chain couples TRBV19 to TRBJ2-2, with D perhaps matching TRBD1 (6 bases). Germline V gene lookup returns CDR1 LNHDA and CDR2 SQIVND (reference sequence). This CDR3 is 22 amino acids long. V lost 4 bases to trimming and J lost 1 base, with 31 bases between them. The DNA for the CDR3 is TGTGCCAGTAGTAGAGGGGTATGGGGACAACCCGAAGGACTGAAGAACACCGGGGAGCTGTTTTTT. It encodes CASSRGVWGQPEGLKNTGELFF.

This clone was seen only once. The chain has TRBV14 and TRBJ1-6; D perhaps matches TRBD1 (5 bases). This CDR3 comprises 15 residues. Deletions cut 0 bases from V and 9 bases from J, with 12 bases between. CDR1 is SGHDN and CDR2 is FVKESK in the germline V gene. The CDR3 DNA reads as TGTGCCAGCAGCCAAGATACGGGGCCCGTTTCACCCCTCCACTTT. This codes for CASSQDTGPVSPLHF.

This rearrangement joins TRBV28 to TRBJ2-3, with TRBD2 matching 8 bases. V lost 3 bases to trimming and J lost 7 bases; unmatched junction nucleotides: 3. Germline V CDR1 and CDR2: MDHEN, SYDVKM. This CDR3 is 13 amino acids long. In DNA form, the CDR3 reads TGTGCCAGCAGTTTTTTAGCGGGGAATACGCAGTATTTT. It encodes CASSFLAGNTQYF. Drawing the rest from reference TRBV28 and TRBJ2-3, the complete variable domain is DVKVTQSSRYLVKRTGEKVFLECVQDMDHENMFWYRQDPGLGLRLIYFSYDVKMKEKGDIPEGYSVSREKKERFSLILESASTNQTSMYLCASSFLAGNTQYFGPGTRLTVL.

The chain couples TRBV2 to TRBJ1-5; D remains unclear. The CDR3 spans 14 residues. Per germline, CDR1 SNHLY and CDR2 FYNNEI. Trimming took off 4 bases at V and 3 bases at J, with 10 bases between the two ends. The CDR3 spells CASSGSQYNQPQHF. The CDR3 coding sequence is TGTGCCAGCAGTGGCTCGCAGTACAATCAGCCCCAGCATTTT.

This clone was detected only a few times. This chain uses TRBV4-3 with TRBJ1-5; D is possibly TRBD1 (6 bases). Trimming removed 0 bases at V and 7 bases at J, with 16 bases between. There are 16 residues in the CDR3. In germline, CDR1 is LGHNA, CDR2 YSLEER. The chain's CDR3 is CASSQDYEEGEQPQHF. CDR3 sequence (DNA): TGCGCCAGCAGCCAAGATTACGAGGAGGGGGAACAGCCCCAGCATTTT.

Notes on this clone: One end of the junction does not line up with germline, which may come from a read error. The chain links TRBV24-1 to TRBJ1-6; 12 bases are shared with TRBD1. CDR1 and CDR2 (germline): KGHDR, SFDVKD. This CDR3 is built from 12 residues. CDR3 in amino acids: CATSDQGQGAYF. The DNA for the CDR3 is TGTGCCACCAGTGACCAGGGACAGGGGGCCTATTTT.

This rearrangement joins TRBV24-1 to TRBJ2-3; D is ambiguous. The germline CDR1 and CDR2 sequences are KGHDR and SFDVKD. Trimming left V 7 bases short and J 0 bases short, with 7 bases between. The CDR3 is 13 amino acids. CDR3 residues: CATRQSSTDTQYF. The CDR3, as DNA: TGTGCCACCAGGCAATCTAGCACAGATACGCAGTATTTT.

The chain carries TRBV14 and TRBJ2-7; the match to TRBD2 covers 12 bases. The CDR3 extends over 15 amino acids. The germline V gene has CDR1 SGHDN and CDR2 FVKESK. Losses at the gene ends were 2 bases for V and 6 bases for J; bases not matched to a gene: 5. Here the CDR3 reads CASSQKTSGSGEQYF. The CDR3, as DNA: TGTGCCAGCAGCCAAAAGACTAGCGGGAGCGGCGAGCAGTACTTC.

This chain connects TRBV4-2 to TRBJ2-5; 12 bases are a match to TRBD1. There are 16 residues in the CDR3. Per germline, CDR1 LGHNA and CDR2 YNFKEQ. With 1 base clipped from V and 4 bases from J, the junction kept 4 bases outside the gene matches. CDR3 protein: CASSQGAGQGAETQYF. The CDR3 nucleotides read TGTGCCAGCAGCCAAGGGGCGGGACAGGGGGCAGAGACCCAGTACTTC.

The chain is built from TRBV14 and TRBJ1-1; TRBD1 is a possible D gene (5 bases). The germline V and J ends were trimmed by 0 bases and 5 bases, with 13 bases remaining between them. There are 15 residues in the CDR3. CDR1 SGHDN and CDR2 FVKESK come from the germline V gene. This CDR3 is CASSQDLRGWTEAFF. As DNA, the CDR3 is TGTGCCAGCAGCCAAGATTTGAGGGGATGGACTGAAGCTTTCTTT.

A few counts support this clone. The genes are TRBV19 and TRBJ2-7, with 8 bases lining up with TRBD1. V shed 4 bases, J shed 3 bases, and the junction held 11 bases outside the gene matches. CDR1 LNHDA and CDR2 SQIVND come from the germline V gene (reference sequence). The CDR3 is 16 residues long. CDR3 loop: CASSRLTGGEHYEQYF. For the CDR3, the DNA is TGTGCCAGTAGTAGATTAACAGGGGGTGAACACTACGAGCAGTACTTC.

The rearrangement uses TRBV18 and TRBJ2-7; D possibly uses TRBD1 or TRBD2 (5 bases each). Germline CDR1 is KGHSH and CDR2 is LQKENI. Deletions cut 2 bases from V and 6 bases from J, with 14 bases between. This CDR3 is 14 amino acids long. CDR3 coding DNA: TGTGCCAGCTCACCAACGGGGCTCGTTGGCGAGCAGTACTTC. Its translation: CASSPTGLVGEQYF. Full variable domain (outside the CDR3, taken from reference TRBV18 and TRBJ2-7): NAGVMQNPRHLVRRRGQEARLRCSPMKGHSHVYWYRQLPEEGLKFMVYLQKENIIDESGMPKERFSAEFPKEGPSILRIQQVVRGDSAAYFCASSPTGLVGEQYFGPGTRLTVT.

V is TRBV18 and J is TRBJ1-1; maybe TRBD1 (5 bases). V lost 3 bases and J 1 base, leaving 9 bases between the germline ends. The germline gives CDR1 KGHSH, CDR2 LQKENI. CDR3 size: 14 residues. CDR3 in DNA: TGTGCCAGCTCACCGGGCAGGGCGAACACTGAAGCTTTCTTT. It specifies CASSPGRANTEAFF.

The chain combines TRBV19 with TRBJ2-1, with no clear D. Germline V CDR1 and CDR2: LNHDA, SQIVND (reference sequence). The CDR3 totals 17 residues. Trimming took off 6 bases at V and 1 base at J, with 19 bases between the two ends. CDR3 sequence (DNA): TGTGCCAGTAGGCCTAGTTCTTTATTACTTTCCTACAATGAGCAGTTCTTC. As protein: CASRPSSLLLSYNEQFF.

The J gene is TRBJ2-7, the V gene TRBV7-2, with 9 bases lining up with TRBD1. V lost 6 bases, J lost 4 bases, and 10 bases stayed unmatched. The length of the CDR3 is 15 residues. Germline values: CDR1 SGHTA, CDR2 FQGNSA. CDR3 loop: CASSYRGQVSYEQYF. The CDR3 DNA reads TGTGCCAGCAGTTACAGGGGGCAGGTCTCTTACGAGCAGTACTTC.

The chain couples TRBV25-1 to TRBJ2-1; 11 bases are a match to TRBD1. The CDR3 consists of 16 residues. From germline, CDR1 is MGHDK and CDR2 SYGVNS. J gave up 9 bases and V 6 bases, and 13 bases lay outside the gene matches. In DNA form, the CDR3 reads TGTGCCAGCAGAGCATGGGGGGGACAGGGGGTCTCTGAGCAGTTCTTC. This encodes CASRAWGGQGVSEQFF.

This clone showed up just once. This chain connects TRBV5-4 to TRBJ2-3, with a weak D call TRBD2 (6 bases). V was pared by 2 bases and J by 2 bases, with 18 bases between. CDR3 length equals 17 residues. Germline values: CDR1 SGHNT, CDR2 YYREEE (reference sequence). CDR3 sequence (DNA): TGTGCCAGCAGCTTCGGATCACCGGGACTTTCCACAGATACGCAGTATTTT. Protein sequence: CASSFGSPGLSTDTQYF.

The CDR3 loop reads CATSDIGGRDQETQYF. The DNA of the CDR3 is TGTGCCACCAGTGATATTGGCGGGAGGGACCAAGAGACCCAGTACTTC. The chain joins TRBV24-1 to TRBJ2-5, with 9 bases aligning to TRBD2. Looked up from germline, CDR1 is KGHDR and CDR2 is SFDVKD. This CDR3 comprises 16 residues. J lost 0 bases, V lost 3 bases, and 4 bases had no gene match.

In DNA, the CDR3 is TGTGCCAGCAGCGATTTGAGGGGTGTTTCACCCCTCCACTTT. Its protein product is CASSDLRGVSPLHF. The V call is TRBV6-5, the J call TRBJ1-6, with D possibly TRBD1 on 5 matching bases. CDR1 is MNHEY, CDR2 SVGAGI, per germline. V gave up 6 bases and J gave up 9 bases, with 15 bases separating them. The CDR3 sequence is 14 residues long.

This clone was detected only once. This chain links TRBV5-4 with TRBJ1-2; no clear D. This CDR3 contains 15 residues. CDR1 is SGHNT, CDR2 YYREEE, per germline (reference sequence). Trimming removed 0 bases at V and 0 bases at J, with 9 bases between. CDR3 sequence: CASSLAHGSNYGYTF. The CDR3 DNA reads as TGTGCCAGCAGCTTGGCACACGGTTCTAACTATGGCTACACCTTC.

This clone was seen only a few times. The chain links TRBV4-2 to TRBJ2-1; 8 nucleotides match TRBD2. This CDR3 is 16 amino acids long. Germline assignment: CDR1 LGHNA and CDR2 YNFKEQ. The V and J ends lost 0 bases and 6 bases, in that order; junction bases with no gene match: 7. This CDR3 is CASSQDWGLGINEQFF. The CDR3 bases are TGTGCCAGCAGCCAAGATTGGGGACTAGGCATCAATGAGCAGTTCTTC.

The CDR3 DNA follows: TGTGCCAGCAGCCAGGAGCTAGCGCCCGGGGAGCTGTTTTTT. It is translated as CASSQELAPGELFF. V is TRBV4-2 and J is TRBJ2-2; possibly TRBD2 for D (6 bases). There are 14 residues in the CDR3. Germline V gives CDR1 LGHNA, CDR2 YNFKEQ. Trimming removed 3 bases at V and 6 bases at J, with 11 bases between.

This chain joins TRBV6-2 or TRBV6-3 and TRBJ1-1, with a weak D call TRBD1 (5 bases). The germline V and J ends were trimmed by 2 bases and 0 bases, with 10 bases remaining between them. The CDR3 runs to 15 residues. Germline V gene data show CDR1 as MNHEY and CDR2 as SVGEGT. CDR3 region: CASSYPGTVNTEAFF. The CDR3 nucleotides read TGTGCCAGCAGTTACCCTGGGACCGTGAACACTGAAGCTTTCTTT.

The CDR3 is CASGSQGASRRYGYTF. The CDR3 DNA reads as TGTGCTAGTGGGTCCCAAGGGGCGAGCCGTCGCTATGGCTACACCTTC. The chain joins TRBV12-5 to TRBJ1-2; D perhaps matches TRBD1 (5 bases). This CDR3 is built from 16 residues. The ends were cut back, 6 bases at V and 4 bases at J, with 21 bases in the middle. The germline gives CDR1 LGHNT, CDR2 FRNRAP. Full variable domain (missing parts from reference TRBV12-5 and TRBJ1-2): DARVTQTPRHKVTEMGQEVTMRCQPILGHNTVFWYRQTMMQGLELLAYFRNRAPLDDSGMPKDRFSAEMPDATLATLKIQPSEPRDSAVYFCASGSQGASRRYGYTFGSGTRLTVV.

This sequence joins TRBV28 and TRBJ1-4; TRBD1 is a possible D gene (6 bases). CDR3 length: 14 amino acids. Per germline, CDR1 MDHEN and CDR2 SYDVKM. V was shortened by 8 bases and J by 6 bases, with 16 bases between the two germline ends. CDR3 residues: CASSRGGGDEKLFF. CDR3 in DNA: TGTGCCAGCTCCAGGGGTGGGGGAGATGAAAAACTGTTTTTT.

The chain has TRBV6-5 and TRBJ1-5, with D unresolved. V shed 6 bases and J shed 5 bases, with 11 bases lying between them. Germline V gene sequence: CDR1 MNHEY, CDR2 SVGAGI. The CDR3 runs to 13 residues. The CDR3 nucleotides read TGTGCCAGCAGGACCCTCTTGGATCAGCCCCAGCATTTT. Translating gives CASRTLLDQPQHF.

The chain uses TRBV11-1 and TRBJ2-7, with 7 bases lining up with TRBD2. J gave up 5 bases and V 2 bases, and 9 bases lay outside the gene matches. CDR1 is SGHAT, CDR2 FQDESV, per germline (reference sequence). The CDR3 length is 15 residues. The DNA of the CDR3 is TGTGCCAGCAGCTTAATGCGCTATAGCGGGCACGAGCAGTACTTC. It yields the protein CASSLMRYSGHEQYF.

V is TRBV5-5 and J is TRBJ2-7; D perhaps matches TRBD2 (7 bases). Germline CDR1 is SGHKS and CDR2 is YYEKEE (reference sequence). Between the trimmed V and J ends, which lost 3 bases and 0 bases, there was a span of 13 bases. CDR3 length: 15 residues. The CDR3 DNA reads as TGTGCCAGCAGCTCCAGCGGGACAATCTCCTACGAGCAGTACTTC. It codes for CASSSSGTISYEQYF.

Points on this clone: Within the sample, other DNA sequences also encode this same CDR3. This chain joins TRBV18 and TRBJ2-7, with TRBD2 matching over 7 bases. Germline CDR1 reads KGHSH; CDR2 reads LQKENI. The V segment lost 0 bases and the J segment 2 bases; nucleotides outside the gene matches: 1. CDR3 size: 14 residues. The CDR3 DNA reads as TGTGCCAGCTCACCACCGGGGGGGGCCTACGAGCAGTACTTC. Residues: CASSPPGGAYEQYF.

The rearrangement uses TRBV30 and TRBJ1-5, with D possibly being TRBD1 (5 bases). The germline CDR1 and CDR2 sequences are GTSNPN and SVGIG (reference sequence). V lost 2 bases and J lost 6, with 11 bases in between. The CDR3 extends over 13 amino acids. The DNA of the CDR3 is TGTGCCTGGAGTTTTTCCAGGGCTCAGCCCCAGCATTTT. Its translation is CAWSFSRAQPQHF.